This TCR beta chain was sequenced for a study of cytomegalovirus exposure and HLA in healthy donors. About the research overall: The same platform was used for the 100 to 150 validation repertoires as for the roughly 730 first-cohort repertoires, as reported in a later analysis.

Study-level results: Listed as cytomegalovirus-associated were 150 to 200 TCR beta chains. Testing in vitro showed a few CMV-associated chains specific for CMV antigens. High sensitivity and specificity were reportedly achieved when the classifier diagnosed cytomegalovirus status.

Only in-frame clones appear in the TCRdb table, and some are missing; sequencing was by immunoSEQ multiplex PCR. The sample contains about 21,000 clones, roughly 97% of which appear only once. Of note for this clone: Its antigen is not identified.

The CDR3 loop spans 16 amino acids. J gave up 8 bases and V 1 base, and 7 bases lay outside the gene matches. Germline loops: CDR1 MGHRA, CDR2 YSYEKL. This receptor was obtained from a man aged 25-40 years in good health and CMV-seropositive. Sequencing was done on a sample of PBMCs. The V and J genes are TRBV4-1 and TRBJ2-1; 11 bases agree with TRBD2. The DNA of the CDR3 is TGCGCCAGCAGCCAAGGTCTACTAGCGGGAGTATATGAGCAGTTCTTC. It encodes CASSQGLLAGVYEQFF.